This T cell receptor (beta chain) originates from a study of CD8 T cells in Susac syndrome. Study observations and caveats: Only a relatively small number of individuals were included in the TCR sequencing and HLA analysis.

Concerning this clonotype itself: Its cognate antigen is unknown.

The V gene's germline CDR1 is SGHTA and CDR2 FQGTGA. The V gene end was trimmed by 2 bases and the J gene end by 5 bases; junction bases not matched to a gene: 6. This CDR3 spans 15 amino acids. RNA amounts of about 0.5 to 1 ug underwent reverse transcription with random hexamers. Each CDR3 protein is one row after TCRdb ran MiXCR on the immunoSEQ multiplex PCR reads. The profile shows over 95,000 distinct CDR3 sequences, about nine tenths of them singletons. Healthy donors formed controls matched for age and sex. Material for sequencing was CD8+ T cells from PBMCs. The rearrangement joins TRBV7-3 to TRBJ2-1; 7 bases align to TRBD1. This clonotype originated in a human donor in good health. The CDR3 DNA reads TGTGCCAGCAGCTTATTTGGGACAGCAGACAATGAGCAGTTCTTC. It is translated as CASSLFGTADNEQFF.